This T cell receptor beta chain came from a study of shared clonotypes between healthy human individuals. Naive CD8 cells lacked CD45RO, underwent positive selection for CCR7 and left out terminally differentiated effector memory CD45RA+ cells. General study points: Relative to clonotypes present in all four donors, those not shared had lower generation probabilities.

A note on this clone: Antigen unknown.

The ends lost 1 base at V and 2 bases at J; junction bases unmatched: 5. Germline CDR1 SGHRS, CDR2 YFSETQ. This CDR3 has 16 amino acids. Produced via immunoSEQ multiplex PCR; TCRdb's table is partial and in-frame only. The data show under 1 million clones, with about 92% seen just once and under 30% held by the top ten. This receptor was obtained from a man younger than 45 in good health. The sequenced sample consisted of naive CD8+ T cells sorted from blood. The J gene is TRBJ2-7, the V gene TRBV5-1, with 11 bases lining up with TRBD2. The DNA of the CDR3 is TGCGCCAGCAGCTTGTATGGGACTAGCGGACCCTACGAGCAGTACTTC. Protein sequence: CASSLYGTSGPYEQYF.